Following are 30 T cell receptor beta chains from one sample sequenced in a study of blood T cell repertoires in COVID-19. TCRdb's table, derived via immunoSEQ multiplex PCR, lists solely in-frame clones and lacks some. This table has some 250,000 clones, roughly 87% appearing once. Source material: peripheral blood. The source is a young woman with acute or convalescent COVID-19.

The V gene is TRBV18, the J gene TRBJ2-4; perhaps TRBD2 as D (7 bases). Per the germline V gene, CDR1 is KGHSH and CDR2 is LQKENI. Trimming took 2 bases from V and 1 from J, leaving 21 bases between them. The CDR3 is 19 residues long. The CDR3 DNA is TGTGCCAGCTCACCAAGCGGGGCACGGGGGGCCGGGGCCAAAAACATTCAGTACTTC. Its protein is CASSPSGARGAGAKNIQYF.

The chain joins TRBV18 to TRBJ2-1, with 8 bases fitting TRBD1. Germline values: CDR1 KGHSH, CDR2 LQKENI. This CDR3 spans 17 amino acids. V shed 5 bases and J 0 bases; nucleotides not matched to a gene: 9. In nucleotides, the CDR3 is TGTGCCAGCTCAACTAAGGCAGGGGGCATCTCCTACAATGAGCAGTTCTTC. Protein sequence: CASSTKAGGISYNEQFF.

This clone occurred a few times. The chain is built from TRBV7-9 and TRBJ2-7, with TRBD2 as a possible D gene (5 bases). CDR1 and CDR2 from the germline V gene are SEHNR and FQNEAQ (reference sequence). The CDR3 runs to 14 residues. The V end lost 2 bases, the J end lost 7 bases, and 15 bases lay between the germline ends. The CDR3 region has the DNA TGTGCCAGCAGCTTACAACGATCACCGGGGGAGCAGTACTTC. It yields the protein CASSLQRSPGEQYF. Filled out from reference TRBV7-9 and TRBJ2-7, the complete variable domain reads DTGVSQNPRHKITKRGQNVTFRCDPISEHNRLYWYRQTLGQGPEFLTYFQNEAQLEKSRLLSDRFSAERPKGSFSTLEIQRTEQGDSAMYLCASSLQRSPGEQYFGPGTRLTVT.

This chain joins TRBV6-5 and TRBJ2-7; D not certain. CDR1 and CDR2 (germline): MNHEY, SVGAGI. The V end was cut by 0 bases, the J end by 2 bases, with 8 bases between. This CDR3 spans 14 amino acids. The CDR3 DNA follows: TGTGCCAGCAGTTACTCGTACTCGGCCTACGAGCAGTACTTC. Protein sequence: CASSYSYSAYEQYF.

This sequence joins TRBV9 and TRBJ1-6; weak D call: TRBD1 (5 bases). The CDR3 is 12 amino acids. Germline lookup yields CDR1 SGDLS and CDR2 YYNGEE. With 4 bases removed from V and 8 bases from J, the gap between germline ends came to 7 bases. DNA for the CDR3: TGTGCCAGCAGCACGGGGGATTCACCCCTCCACTTT. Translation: CASSTGDSPLHF.

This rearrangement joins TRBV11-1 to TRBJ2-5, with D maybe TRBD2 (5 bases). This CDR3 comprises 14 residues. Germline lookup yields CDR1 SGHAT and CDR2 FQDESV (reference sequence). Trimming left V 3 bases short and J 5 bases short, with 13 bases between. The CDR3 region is CASSFLAVSETQYF. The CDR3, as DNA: TGTGCCAGCAGCTTCCTAGCCGTTTCCGAGACCCAGTACTTC. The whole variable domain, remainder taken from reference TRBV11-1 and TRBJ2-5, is EAEVAQSPRYKITEKSQAVAFWCDPISGHATLYWYRQILGQGPELLVQFQDESVVDDSQLPKDRFSAERLKGVDSTLKIQPAELGDSAMYLCASSFLAVSETQYFGPGTRLLVL.

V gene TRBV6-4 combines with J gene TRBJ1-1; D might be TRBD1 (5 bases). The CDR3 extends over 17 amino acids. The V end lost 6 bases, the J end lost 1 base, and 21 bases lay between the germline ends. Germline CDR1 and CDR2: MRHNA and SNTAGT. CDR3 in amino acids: CASSPMWVSQGNTEAFF. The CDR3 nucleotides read TGTGCCAGCAGCCCTATGTGGGTCAGTCAGGGGAACACTGAAGCTTTCTTT.

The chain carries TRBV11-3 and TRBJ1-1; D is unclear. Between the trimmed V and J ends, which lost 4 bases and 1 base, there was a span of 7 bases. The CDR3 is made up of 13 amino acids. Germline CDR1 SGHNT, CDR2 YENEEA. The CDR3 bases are TGTGCCAGCAGCTCAAACACGAACACTGAAGCTTTCTTT. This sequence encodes CASSSNTNTEAFF.

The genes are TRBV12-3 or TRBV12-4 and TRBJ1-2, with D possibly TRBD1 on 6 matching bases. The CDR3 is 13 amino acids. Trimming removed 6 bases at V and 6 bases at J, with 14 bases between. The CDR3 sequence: CASRTQGIHGYTF. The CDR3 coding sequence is TGTGCCAGCAGGACACAGGGTATCCATGGCTACACCTTC.

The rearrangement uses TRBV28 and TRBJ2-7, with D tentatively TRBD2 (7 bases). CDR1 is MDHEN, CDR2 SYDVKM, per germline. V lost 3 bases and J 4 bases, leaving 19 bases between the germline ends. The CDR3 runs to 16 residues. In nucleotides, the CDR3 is TGTGCCAGCAGTTTGGGGGGGCTCCTTAGCGTTTACGAGCAGTACTTC. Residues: CASSLGGLLSVYEQYF.

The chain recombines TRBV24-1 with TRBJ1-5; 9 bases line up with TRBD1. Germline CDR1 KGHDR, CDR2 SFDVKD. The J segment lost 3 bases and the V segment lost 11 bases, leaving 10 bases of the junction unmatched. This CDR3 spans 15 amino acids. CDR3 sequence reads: CAIAGGDRANQPQHF. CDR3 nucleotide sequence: TGTGCCATCGCAGGCGGGGACAGGGCCAATCAGCCCCAGCATTTT.

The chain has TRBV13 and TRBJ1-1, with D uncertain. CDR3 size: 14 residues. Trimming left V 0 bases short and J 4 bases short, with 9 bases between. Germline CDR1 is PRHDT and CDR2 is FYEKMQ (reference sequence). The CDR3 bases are TGTGCCAGCAGCTTAGGGCAGGCCCTCACTGAAGCTTTCTTT. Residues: CASSLGQALTEAFF. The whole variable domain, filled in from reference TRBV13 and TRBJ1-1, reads AAGVIQSPRHLIKEKRETATLKCYPIPRHDTVYWYQQGPGQDPQFLISFYEKMQSDKGSIPDRFSAQQFSDYHSELNMSSLELGDSALYFCASSLGQALTEAFFGQGTRLTVV.

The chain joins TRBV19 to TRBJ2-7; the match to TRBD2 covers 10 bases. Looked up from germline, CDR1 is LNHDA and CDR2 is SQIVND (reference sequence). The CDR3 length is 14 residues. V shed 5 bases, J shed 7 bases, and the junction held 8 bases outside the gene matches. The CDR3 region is CASSPSGRAREQYF. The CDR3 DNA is TGTGCCAGTAGTCCGAGCGGGAGGGCCCGGGAGCAGTACTTC.

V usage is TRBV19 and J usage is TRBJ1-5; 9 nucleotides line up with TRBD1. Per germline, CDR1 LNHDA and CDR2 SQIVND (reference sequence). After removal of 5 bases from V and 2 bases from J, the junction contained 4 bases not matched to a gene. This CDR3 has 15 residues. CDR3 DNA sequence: TGTGCCAGTAGTCATAGGACAGGGGGCAATCAGCCCCAGCATTTT. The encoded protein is CASSHRTGGNQPQHF. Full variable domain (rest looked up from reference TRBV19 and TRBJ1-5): DGGITQSPKYLFRKEGQNVTLSCEQNLNHDAMYWYRQDPGQGLRLIYYSQIVNDFQKGDIAEGYSVSREKKESFPLTVTSAQKNPTAFYLCASSHRTGGNQPQHFGDGTRLSIL.

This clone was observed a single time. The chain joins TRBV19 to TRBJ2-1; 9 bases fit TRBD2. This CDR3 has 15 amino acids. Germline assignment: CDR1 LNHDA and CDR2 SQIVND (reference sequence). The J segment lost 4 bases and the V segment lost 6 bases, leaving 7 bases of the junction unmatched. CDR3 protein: CASRSGLALYNEQFF. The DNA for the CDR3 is TGTGCCAGTAGATCGGGACTAGCACTTTACAATGAGCAGTTCTTC.

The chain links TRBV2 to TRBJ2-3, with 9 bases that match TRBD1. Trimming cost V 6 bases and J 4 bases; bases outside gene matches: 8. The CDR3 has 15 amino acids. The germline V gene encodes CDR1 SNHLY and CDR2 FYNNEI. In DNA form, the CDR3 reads TGTGCCAGCAGGACCGGGACAGGGTATGCAGATACGCAGTATTTT. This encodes CASRTGTGYADTQYF. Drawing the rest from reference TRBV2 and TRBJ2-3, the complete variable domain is EPEVTQTPSHQVTQMGQEVILRCVPISNHLYFYWYRQILGQKVEFLVSFYNNEISEKSEIFDDQFSVERPDGSNFTLKIRSTKLEDSAMYFCASRTGTGYADTQYFGPGTRLTVL.

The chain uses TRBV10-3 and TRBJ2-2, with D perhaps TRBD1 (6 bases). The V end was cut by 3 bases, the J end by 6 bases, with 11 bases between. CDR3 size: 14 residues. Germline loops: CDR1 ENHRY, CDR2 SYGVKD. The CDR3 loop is CAISDMGAPGELFF. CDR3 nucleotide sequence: TGTGCCATCAGTGATATGGGGGCCCCCGGGGAGCTGTTTTTT.

The CDR3 nucleotides are TGTGCCAGCAGTATGGAGGGAGCGGGACCCCAAGAGACCCAGTACTTC. Amino acid sequence: CASSMEGAGPQETQYF. The chain recombines TRBV27 with TRBJ2-5; 7 bases are a match to TRBD2. After removal of 5 bases from V and 1 base from J, the junction contained 10 bases not matched to a gene. CDR1 and CDR2 from the germline V gene are MNHEY and SMNVEV (reference sequence). The length of the CDR3 is 16 residues.

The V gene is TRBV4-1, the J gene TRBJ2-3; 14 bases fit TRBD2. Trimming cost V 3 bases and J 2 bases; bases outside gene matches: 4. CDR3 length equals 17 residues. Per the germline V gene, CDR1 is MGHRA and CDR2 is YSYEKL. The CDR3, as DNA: TGCGCCAGCAGCCACCCGACTAGCGGGAGGGCCACAGATACGCAGTATTTT. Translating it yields CASSHPTSGRATDTQYF.

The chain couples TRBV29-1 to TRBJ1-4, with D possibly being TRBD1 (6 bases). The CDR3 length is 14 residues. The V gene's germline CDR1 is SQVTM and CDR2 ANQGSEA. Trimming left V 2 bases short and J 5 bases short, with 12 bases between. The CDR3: CSVESSQGNEKLFF. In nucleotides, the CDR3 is TGCAGCGTTGAATCGAGTCAGGGGAATGAAAAACTGTTTTTT. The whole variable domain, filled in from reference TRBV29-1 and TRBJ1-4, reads SAVISQKPSRDICQRGTSLTIQCQVDSQVTMMFWYRQQPGQSLTLIATANQGSEATYESGFVIDKFPISRPNLTFSTLTVSNMSPEDSSIYLCSVESSQGNEKLFFGSGTQLSVL.

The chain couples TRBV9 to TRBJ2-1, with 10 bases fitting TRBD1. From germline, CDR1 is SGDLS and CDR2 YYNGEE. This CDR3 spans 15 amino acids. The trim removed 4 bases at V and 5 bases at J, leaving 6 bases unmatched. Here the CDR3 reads CASSPTGTGDNEQFF. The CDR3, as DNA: TGTGCCAGCAGCCCCACCGGGACAGGGGACAATGAGCAGTTCTTC. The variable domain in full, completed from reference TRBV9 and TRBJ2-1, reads DSGVTQTPKHLITATGQRVTLRCSPRSGDLSVYWYQQSLDQGLQFLIQYYNGEERAKGNILERFSAQQFPDLHSELNLSSLELGDSALYFCASSPTGTGDNEQFFGPGTRLTVL.

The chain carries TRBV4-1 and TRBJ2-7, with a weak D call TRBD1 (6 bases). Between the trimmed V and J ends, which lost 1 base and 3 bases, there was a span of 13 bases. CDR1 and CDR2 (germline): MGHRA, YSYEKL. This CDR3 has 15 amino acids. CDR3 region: CASSQVGGLVYEQYF. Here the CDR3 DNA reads TGCGCCAGCAGCCAAGTAGGGGGTTTAGTCTACGAGCAGTACTTC.

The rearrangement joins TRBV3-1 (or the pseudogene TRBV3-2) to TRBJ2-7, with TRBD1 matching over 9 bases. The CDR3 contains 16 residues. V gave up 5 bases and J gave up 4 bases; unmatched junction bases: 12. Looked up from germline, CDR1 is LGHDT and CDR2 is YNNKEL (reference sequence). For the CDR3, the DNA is TGTGCCAGCAGCTCGACGGGACAGGGCGGTCGATACGAGCAGTACTTC. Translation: CASSSTGQGGRYEQYF.

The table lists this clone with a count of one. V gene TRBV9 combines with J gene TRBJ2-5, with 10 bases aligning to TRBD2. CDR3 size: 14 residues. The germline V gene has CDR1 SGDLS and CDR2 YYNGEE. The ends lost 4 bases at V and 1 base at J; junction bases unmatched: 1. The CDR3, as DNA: TGTGCCAGCAGCAGGACTAGCGGCCAAGAGACCCAGTACTTC. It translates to CASSRTSGQETQYF. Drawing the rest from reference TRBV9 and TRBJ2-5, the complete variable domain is DSGVTQTPKHLITATGQRVTLRCSPRSGDLSVYWYQQSLDQGLQFLIQYYNGEERAKGNILERFSAQQFPDLHSELNLSSLELGDSALYFCASSRTSGQETQYFGPGTRLLVL.

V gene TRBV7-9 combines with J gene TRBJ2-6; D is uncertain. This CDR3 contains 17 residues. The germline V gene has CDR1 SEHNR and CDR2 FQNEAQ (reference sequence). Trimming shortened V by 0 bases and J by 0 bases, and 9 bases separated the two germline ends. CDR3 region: CASSLATTRSGANVLTF. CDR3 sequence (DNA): TGTGCCAGCAGCTTAGCCACCACACGCTCTGGGGCCAACGTCCTGACTTTC.

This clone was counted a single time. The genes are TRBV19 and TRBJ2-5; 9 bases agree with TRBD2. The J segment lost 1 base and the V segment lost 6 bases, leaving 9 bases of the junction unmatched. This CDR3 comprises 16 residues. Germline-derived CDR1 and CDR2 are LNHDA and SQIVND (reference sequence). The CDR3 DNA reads TGTGCCAGTAGCAAACTAGCGGGCGGATTCCAAGAGACCCAGTACTTC. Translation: CASSKLAGGFQETQYF.

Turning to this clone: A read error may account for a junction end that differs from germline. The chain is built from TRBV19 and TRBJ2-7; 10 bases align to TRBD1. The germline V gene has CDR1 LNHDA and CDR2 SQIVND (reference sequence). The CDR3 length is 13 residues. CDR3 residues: CASSGTGARPANF. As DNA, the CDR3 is TGTGCCAGTAGTGGGACAGGGGCACGTCCCGCGAACTTC.

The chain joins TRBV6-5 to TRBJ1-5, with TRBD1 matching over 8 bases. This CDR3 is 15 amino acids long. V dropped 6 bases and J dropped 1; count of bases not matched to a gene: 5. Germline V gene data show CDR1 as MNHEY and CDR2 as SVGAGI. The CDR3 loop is CASRKQGGSNQPQHF. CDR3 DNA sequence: TGTGCCAGCAGGAAACAGGGGGGGAGCAATCAGCCCCAGCATTTT.

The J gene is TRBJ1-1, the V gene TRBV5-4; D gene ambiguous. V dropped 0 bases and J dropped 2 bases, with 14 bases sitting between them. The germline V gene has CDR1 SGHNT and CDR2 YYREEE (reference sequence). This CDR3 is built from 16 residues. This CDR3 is CASSLDPTRGNTEAFF. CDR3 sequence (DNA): TGTGCCAGCAGCTTGGACCCGACGAGAGGAAACACTGAAGCTTTCTTT.

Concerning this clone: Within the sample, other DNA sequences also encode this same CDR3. The DNA for the CDR3 is TGTGCCAGTAGTATTGGGACAGGGAGCCCCTACGAGCAGTACTTC. It specifies CASSIGTGSPYEQYF. The chain is built from TRBV19 and TRBJ2-7; TRBD1 agrees at 9 bases. Per germline, CDR1 LNHDA and CDR2 SQIVND (reference sequence). V lost 3 bases and J lost 2; bases outside the gene matches: 5. CDR3 length equals 15 residues.